The rows below give T cell receptor beta chains drawn from one sample of a study of control samples from healthy donors and cancer patients. Profiling relied on immunoSEQ multiplex PCR, and the TCRdb table lists in-frame clones only, not all of them. The table lists about 140,000 clones, more than 80% of them singletons. What was sequenced was blood. These receptors were collected from a man between 18 and 35 years old in good health. Each CDR3 is given with its conserved first and last residue. Fields, in order: D gene, V gene, clone size, J gene, CDR3 DNA, CDR3 protein. The D gene is left open where the match is weak. Not all rows give a size; the values are once, few, many and, for expanded clones, a class.

d_call: .; v_call: TRBV24-1; clone_size: .; j_call: TRBJ2-5; cdr3_nt: TGTGCCACCAGTGAACCCGGGTTGGAGACCCAGTACTTC; cdr3_aa: CATSEPGLETQYF
d_call: TRBD1; v_call: TRBV6-1; clone_size: few; j_call: TRBJ1-2; cdr3_nt: TGTGCCAGCAGTGACGGACCGACAGGGATGAGAGGCTACACCTTC; cdr3_aa: CASSDGPTGMRGYTF
d_call: .; v_call: TRBV4-1; clone_size: .; j_call: TRBJ2-1; cdr3_nt: TGCGCCAGCAGCCAAGATGGTGGATTACCCCACTCCTACAATGAGCAGTTCTTC; cdr3_aa: CASSQDGGLPHSYNEQFF
d_call: .; v_call: TRBV28; clone_size: .; j_call: TRBJ2-5; cdr3_nt: TGTGCCAGCAGCTCAGGGATCGAGACCCAGTACTTC; cdr3_aa: CASSSGIETQYF
d_call: TRBD1; v_call: TRBV12-3/TRBV12-4; clone_size: .; j_call: TRBJ2-7; cdr3_nt: TGTGCCAGCAGTTGGGACAGCTCCTACGAGCAGTACTTC; cdr3_aa: CASSWDSSYEQYF
d_call: .; v_call: TRBV18; clone_size: .; j_call: TRBJ2-5; cdr3_nt: TGTGCCAGCTCACCACGCTCCGGGAAGTCCCAAGAGACCCAGTACTTC; cdr3_aa: CASSPRSGKSQETQYF
d_call: .; v_call: TRBV6-5; clone_size: .; j_call: TRBJ2-7; cdr3_nt: TGTGCCAGCAGCCCCAGGGAGAACCACTACGAGCAGTACTTC; cdr3_aa: CASSPRENHYEQYF
d_call: TRBD1; v_call: TRBV4-3; clone_size: .; j_call: TRBJ1-3; cdr3_nt: TGCGCCAGCAGCCAAGGGACAGGAAGAGGAGGTGGAAACACCATATATTTT; cdr3_aa: CASSQGTGRGGGNTIYF
d_call: TRBD1; v_call: TRBV18; clone_size: .; j_call: TRBJ2-5; cdr3_nt: TGTGCCAGCTCACCACCCGGGACAGGTTCGGGGACCCAGTACTTC; cdr3_aa: CASSPPGTGSGTQYF
d_call: .; v_call: TRBV10-3; clone_size: .; j_call: TRBJ1-6; cdr3_nt: TGTGCCATCAGTAGGGACAATAATTCACCCCTCCACTTT; cdr3_aa: CAISRDNNSPLHF
d_call: TRBD1; v_call: TRBV28; clone_size: .; j_call: TRBJ1-5; cdr3_nt: TGTGCCAGCAGTTTAGCGGGACAGGGGGTTAGCAATCAGCCCCAGCATTTT; cdr3_aa: CASSLAGQGVSNQPQHF
d_call: .; v_call: TRBV28; clone_size: .; j_call: TRBJ1-2; cdr3_nt: TGTGCCAGCACCCCCTTCGGGGGGGAAGACACGAACTATGGCTACACCTTC; cdr3_aa: CASTPFGGEDTNYGYTF
d_call: TRBD2; v_call: TRBV7-3; clone_size: .; j_call: TRBJ2-1; cdr3_nt: TGTGCCAGCAGCTTTAGCGGGGGTCCTACCTACAATGAGCAGTTCTTC; cdr3_aa: CASSFSGGPTYNEQFF
d_call: .; v_call: TRBV6-5; clone_size: .; j_call: TRBJ1-4; cdr3_nt: TGTGCCAGCAGTCCCCGTGGGGAGTTTGAAAAACTGTTTTTT; cdr3_aa: CASSPRGEFEKLFF
d_call: TRBD2; v_call: TRBV2; clone_size: .; j_call: TRBJ2-5; cdr3_nt: TGTGCCAGCAGTGAATTGTCTAGCGGGGCTCTAAAAGAGACCCAGTACTTC; cdr3_aa: CASSELSSGALKETQYF
d_call: .; v_call: TRBV9; clone_size: .; j_call: TRBJ2-7; cdr3_nt: TGTGCCAGCAGCGTAGTGGACACTCCCTCCGAGCAGTACTTC; cdr3_aa: CASSVVDTPSEQYF
d_call: TRBD2; v_call: TRBV3-1/TRBV3-2; clone_size: .; j_call: TRBJ2-7; cdr3_nt: TGTGCCACCGGTCGGGGGGGTTCCTACGAGCAGTACTTC; cdr3_aa: CATGRGGSYEQYF
d_call: .; v_call: TRBV5-6; clone_size: .; j_call: TRBJ2-3; cdr3_nt: TGTGCCAGCAGCTTGTTGGCAGATACGCAGTATTTT; cdr3_aa: CASSLLADTQYF
d_call: .; v_call: TRBV14; clone_size: .; j_call: TRBJ1-2; cdr3_nt: TGTGCCAGCAGCCAAGGAGGTGGGGGCGGCTATGGCTACACCTTC; cdr3_aa: CASSQGGGGGYGYTF
d_call: .; v_call: TRBV9; clone_size: .; j_call: TRBJ1-6; cdr3_nt: TGTGCCAGCAGCGTAGGAGGGAGCTCCTATAATTCACCCCTCCACTTT; cdr3_aa: CASSVGGSSYNSPLHF
d_call: TRBD1; v_call: TRBV5-6; clone_size: .; j_call: TRBJ1-4; cdr3_nt: TGTGCCAGCAGCTGGGGGACAGGGTCCAATGAAAAACTGTTTTTT; cdr3_aa: CASSWGTGSNEKLFF
d_call: .; v_call: TRBV5-1; clone_size: .; j_call: TRBJ2-7; cdr3_nt: TGCGCCAGCAGCTTGAGGCAGGGAAAAGATGGCGAGCAGTACTTC; cdr3_aa: CASSLRQGKDGEQYF
d_call: .; v_call: TRBV10-1; clone_size: .; j_call: TRBJ1-3; cdr3_nt: TGCGCCAGCAGTGAGTCGGGTAGAAACACCATATATTTT; cdr3_aa: CASSESGRNTIYF
d_call: .; v_call: TRBV19; clone_size: .; j_call: TRBJ1-3; cdr3_nt: TGTGCCACGTCTGCGTTGGGCAGCCTCTCTTCTGGAAACACCATATATTTT; cdr3_aa: CATSALGSLSSGNTIYF
d_call: .; v_call: TRBV7-2; clone_size: .; j_call: TRBJ1-5; cdr3_nt: TGTGCCAGCAGCTTACACTCCGGGAGAGGGGGGATCAATCAGCCCCAGCATTTT; cdr3_aa: CASSLHSGRGGINQPQHF
d_call: TRBD1; v_call: TRBV20-1; clone_size: .; j_call: TRBJ1-2; cdr3_nt: TGCAGTGCTAGTTTGGGACAGGAGGGCTATGGCTACACCTTC; cdr3_aa: CSASLGQEGYGYTF
d_call: .; v_call: TRBV7-9; clone_size: .; j_call: TRBJ2-3; cdr3_nt: TGTGCCAGCAGCTCCCGGACTATTTCGGCTGATACGCAGTATTTT; cdr3_aa: CASSSRTISADTQYF
d_call: TRBD1; v_call: TRBV19; clone_size: .; j_call: TRBJ1-3; cdr3_nt: TGTGCCAGTAGTACCTACCGACAGGGCTCTGGAAACACCATATATTTT; cdr3_aa: CASSTYRQGSGNTIYF
d_call: TRBD2; v_call: TRBV5-8; clone_size: .; j_call: TRBJ2-5; cdr3_nt: TGTGCCAGCAGCTTCCGGGGGGAGAAACAAGAGACCCAGTACTTC; cdr3_aa: CASSFRGEKQETQYF